The clone carrying this T cell receptor (beta chain) was counted at least ten times. The target antigen is unknown. Germline loops: CDR1 DFQATT, CDR2 SNEGSKA (reference sequence). J lost 2 bases, V lost 5 bases, and 9 bases had no gene match. The CDR3 loop spans 16 amino acids. The sample belongs to a study of molecular identifiers for immune sequencing clone quantification. Across the whole study: Within a replicate experiment, RNA obtained from either around 20,000 or 99,000 naive CD8 cells was divided into five aliquots, and four of those aliquots were then sequenced. Study-wide results and limits: Clones that exceeded 20 RNA copies held over 97% of effector molecules, yet under 1% in naive cells.

The authors built bulk TCR libraries by previously described methods with listed TCR primers. TCRdb processed the PCR reads anew with MiXCR; each CDR3 protein has one entry. The top ten clones hold 0.6% to 0.9% of a sample with nearly 650,000 distinct CDR3 sequences, around 25% of them seen once. The chain couples TRBV20-1 to TRBJ2-3; 11 nucleotides line up with TRBD2. Sequenced: naive CD8+ T cells from blood, with Jurkat cell RNA spiked in. Subset defined: FACS-sorted CD8+CD4-CCR7+CD45RA+ naive T cells. The sequence derives from a human donor in good health. Some libraries in this study had Jurkat cell RNA spiked in. CDR3 DNA sequence: TGCAGTGCTCGCCCCACGACTAGCGGGGACACAGATACGCAGTATTTT. Translating gives CSARPTTSGDTDTQYF.